The rows below give T cell receptor beta chains drawn from one sample of a study of Graves' ophthalmopathy and Graves' hyperthyroidism. TCRdb re-analysed the multiplex PCR reads in MiXCR, keeping a single row per CDR3 protein. The repertoire holds roughly 600,000 distinct CDR3 sequences, with under 45% as singletons. The sequenced sample consisted of peripheral blood or thyroid tissue (not recorded which). The receptors were gathered from an adult man with Graves' hyperthyroidism. The CDR3 runs from the conserved cysteine through the conserved F or W. Each record gives: CDR3 length, D gene, J gene, V gene, clone size, CDR3 DNA, CDR3 protein. The D gene is left open where the match is weak. Clone size is given for some rows only: seen once, a few or many times, or a class if the clone is expanded.

cdr3_length: 14; d_call: TRBD1; j_call: TRBJ2-7; v_call: TRBV5-4; clone_size: few; cdr3_nt: TGTGCCAGCAGCCTACAGGGGGCAAACTACGAGCAGTACTTC; cdr3_aa: CASSLQGANYEQYF
cdr3_length: 17; d_call: TRBD1; j_call: TRBJ2-2; v_call: TRBV12-3/TRBV12-4; clone_size: many; cdr3_nt: TGTGCCAGCAGTTTACGCGCGGGGACAGGGTCTGACGGGGAGCTGTTTTTT; cdr3_aa: CASSLRAGTGSDGELFF
cdr3_length: 12; d_call: -; j_call: TRBJ1-4; v_call: TRBV4-1; clone_size: few; cdr3_nt: TGCGCCAGCAGCCAATTTGGGGAAAAACTGTTTTTT; cdr3_aa: CASSQFGEKLFF
cdr3_length: 15; d_call: -; j_call: TRBJ1-2; v_call: TRBV4-2; clone_size: many; cdr3_nt: TGTGCCAGCAGCCTCGAGGACAGTTCTAACTATGGCTACACCTTC; cdr3_aa: CASSLEDSSNYGYTF
cdr3_length: 17; d_call: TRBD2; j_call: TRBJ2-1; v_call: TRBV7-6; clone_size: -; cdr3_nt: TGTGCCAGCAGCAAACGGGCTAGCGGGAGTATCAGTAATGAGCAGTTCTTC; cdr3_aa: CASSKRASGSISNEQFF
cdr3_length: 15; d_call: TRBD1; j_call: TRBJ1-1; v_call: TRBV2; clone_size: few; cdr3_nt: TGTGCCAGCAGAGAGAAGACAGGGGCGAACACTGAAGCTTTCTTT; cdr3_aa: CASREKTGANTEAFF
cdr3_length: 15; d_call: TRBD2; j_call: TRBJ2-7; v_call: TRBV7-9; clone_size: -; cdr3_nt: TGTGCCAGCAGCTTAGGGGGGACTAGCACCTACGAGCAGTACTTC; cdr3_aa: CASSLGGTSTYEQYF
cdr3_length: 14; d_call: TRBD1; j_call: TRBJ1-5; v_call: TRBV29-1; clone_size: -; cdr3_nt: TGCAGCGTTGAACGGGACAGGGGGGATCAGCCCCAGCATTTT; cdr3_aa: CSVERDRGDQPQHF
cdr3_length: 14; d_call: -; j_call: TRBJ2-5; v_call: TRBV7-2; clone_size: -; cdr3_nt: TGTGCCAGCAGCGTTGATCTAGCTCGGGAGACCCAGTACTTC; cdr3_aa: CASSVDLARETQYF
cdr3_length: 13; d_call: -; j_call: TRBJ1-5; v_call: TRBV20-1; clone_size: -; cdr3_nt: TGCAGTTACTCGGGATATAGCAATCAGCCCCAGCATTTT; cdr3_aa: CSYSGYSNQPQHF
cdr3_length: 14; d_call: TRBD2; j_call: TRBJ2-7; v_call: TRBV5-1; clone_size: many; cdr3_nt: TGCGCCAGCAGCCTTACTAGCGGGGCCACCGAGCAGTACTTC; cdr3_aa: CASSLTSGATEQYF
cdr3_length: 15; d_call: -; j_call: TRBJ2-2; v_call: TRBV11-2; clone_size: -; cdr3_nt: TGTGCCAGCAGCTTAGGTCGCGGCGTTGCCGGGGAGCTGTTTTTT; cdr3_aa: CASSLGRGVAGELFF
cdr3_length: 20; d_call: TRBD1; j_call: TRBJ1-6; v_call: TRBV5-8; clone_size: few; cdr3_nt: TGTGCCAGCAGCCAAGCAGTGCAAGAGACAGGGCTTAAAAGTAATTCACCCCTCCACTTT; cdr3_aa: CASSQAVQETGLKSNSPLHF
cdr3_length: 15; d_call: -; j_call: TRBJ2-2; v_call: TRBV7-2; clone_size: -; cdr3_nt: TGTGCCAGCAGCTCCGGATCGAATTTCCCCGGGGAGCTGTTTTTT; cdr3_aa: CASSSGSNFPGELFF
cdr3_length: 13; d_call: -; j_call: TRBJ2-3; v_call: TRBV19; clone_size: -; cdr3_nt: TGTGCCAGTAGTCCCCTGGCCGCGGATACGCAGTATTTT; cdr3_aa: CASSPLAADTQYF
cdr3_length: 12; d_call: TRBD2; j_call: TRBJ2-7; v_call: TRBV7-8; clone_size: many; cdr3_nt: TGTGCCAGCAGCCAACTAGCGGGCGGCTTCCTCTTC; cdr3_aa: CASSQLAGGFLF
cdr3_length: 14; d_call: -; j_call: TRBJ1-2; v_call: TRBV11-2; clone_size: many; cdr3_nt: TGTGCCAGCAGACCCCGAACTGGCGACTATGGCTACACCTTC; cdr3_aa: CASRPRTGDYGYTF
cdr3_length: 15; d_call: TRBD1; j_call: TRBJ2-5; v_call: TRBV5-8; clone_size: many; cdr3_nt: TGTGCCAGCAGCTACGTAGGGGGCGTGGGGGAGACCCAGTACTTC; cdr3_aa: CASSYVGGVGETQYF
cdr3_length: 15; d_call: TRBD1; j_call: TRBJ1-4; v_call: TRBV24-1; clone_size: many; cdr3_nt: TGTGCCACCAGTGATTCGACAGGGCCGATTGAAAAACTGTTTTTT; cdr3_aa: CATSDSTGPIEKLFF
cdr3_length: 15; d_call: -; j_call: TRBJ1-4; v_call: TRBV7-9; clone_size: -; cdr3_nt: TGTGCCAGCCATCACTCAGGTTTCTCTAATGAAAAACTGTTTTTT; cdr3_aa: CASHHSGFSNEKLFF
cdr3_length: 16; d_call: TRBD1; j_call: TRBJ2-2; v_call: TRBV7-2; clone_size: few; cdr3_nt: TGTGCCAGCAGCTCTTACAGGGGGCCCAGCACCGGGGAGCTGTTTTTT; cdr3_aa: CASSSYRGPSTGELFF
cdr3_length: 16; d_call: -; j_call: TRBJ2-3; v_call: TRBV6-5; clone_size: few; cdr3_nt: TGTGCCAGCAGTTACTCAGTGGGGGGGCGAACAGATACGCAGTATTTT; cdr3_aa: CASSYSVGGRTDTQYF
cdr3_length: 13; d_call: -; j_call: TRBJ2-7; v_call: TRBV10-3; clone_size: many; cdr3_nt: TGTGCCATCACCCGCGGGGACTCCTACGAGCAGTACTTC; cdr3_aa: CAITRGDSYEQYF
cdr3_length: 15; d_call: TRBD1; j_call: TRBJ2-5; v_call: TRBV5-1; clone_size: few; cdr3_nt: TGCGCCAGCAGCTTGAGGGGACAGGGTCCAGAGACCCAGTACTTC; cdr3_aa: CASSLRGQGPETQYF
cdr3_length: 15; d_call: TRBD2; j_call: TRBJ2-7; v_call: TRBV2; clone_size: few; cdr3_nt: TGTGCCAGCAGTGACCGACTAGCGGGTCCCTACGAGCAGTACTTC; cdr3_aa: CASSDRLAGPYEQYF
cdr3_length: 14; d_call: -; j_call: TRBJ2-1; v_call: TRBV20-1; clone_size: -; cdr3_nt: TGCAGTGCTGGGGACTGGGGTTCTGGGAATGAGCAGTTCTTC; cdr3_aa: CSAGDWGSGNEQFF